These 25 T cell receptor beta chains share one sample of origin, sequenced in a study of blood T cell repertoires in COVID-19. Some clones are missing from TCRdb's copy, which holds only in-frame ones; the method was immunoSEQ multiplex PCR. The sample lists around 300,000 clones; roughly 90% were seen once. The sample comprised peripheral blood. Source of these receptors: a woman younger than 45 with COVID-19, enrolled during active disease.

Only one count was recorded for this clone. CDR3 region: CASSASGGFMNTEAFF. The CDR3 DNA reads as TGTGCCAGCAGCGCCAGCGGGGGCTTCATGAACACTGAAGCTTTCTTT. V is TRBV7-2 and J is TRBJ1-1; maybe TRBD1 (6 bases). CDR1 SGHTA and CDR2 FQGNSA come from the germline V gene. V was clipped by 5 bases and J by 0 bases, with 16 bases between them. This CDR3 comprises 16 residues.

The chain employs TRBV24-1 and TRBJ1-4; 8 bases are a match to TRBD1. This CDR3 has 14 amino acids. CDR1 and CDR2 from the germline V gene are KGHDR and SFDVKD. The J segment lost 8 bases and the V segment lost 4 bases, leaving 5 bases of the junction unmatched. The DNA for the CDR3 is TGTGCCACCAGTGAACCGGGACAGGCGGAAAAACTGTTTTTT. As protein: CATSEPGQAEKLFF.

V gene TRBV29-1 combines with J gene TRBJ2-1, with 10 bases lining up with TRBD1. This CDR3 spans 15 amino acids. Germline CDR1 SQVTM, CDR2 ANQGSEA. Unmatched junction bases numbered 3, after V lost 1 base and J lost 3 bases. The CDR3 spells CSVEGWTGGYNEQFF. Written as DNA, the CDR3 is TGCAGCGTTGAAGGATGGACAGGGGGCTACAATGAGCAGTTCTTC.

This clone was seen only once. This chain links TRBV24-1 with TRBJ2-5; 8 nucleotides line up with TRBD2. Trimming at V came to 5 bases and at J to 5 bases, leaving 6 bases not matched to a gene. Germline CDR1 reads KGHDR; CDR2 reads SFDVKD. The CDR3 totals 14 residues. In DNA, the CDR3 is TGTGCCACCAGTGTCTCGGGAGGGAGGGAGACCCAGTACTTC. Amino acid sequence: CATSVSGGRETQYF.

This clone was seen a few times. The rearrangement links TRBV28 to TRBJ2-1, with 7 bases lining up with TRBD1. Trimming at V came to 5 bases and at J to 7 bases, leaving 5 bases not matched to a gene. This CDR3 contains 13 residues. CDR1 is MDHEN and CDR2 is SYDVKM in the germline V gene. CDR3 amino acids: CASSPARGNEQFF. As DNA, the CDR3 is TGTGCCAGCAGTCCAGCCAGGGGGAATGAGCAGTTCTTC.

Here the CDR3 reads CASSSVGGSQYF. The CDR3 DNA reads as TGTGCCAGCAGCTCCGTGGGGGGGTCGCAGTATTTT. V and J are TRBV7-8 and TRBJ2-3, with 7 bases that match TRBD2. Germline V gene lookup returns CDR1 SGHVS and CDR2 FQNEAQ. J gave up 10 bases and V 4 bases, and 5 bases lay outside the gene matches. CDR3 length: 12 residues.

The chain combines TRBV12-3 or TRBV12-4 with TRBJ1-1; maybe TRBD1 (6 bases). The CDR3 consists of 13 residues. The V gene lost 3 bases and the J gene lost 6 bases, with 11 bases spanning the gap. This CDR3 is CASSFRDIAEAFF. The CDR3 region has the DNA TGTGCCAGCAGTTTTAGGGACATCGCTGAAGCTTTCTTT.

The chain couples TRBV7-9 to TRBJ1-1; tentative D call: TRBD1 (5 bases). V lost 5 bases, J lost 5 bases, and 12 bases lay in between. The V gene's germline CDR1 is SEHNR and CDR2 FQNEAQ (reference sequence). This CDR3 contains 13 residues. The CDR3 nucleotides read TGTGCCAGCAGCCCCACCCGGGGGACTGAAGCTTTCTTT. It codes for CASSPTRGTEAFF.

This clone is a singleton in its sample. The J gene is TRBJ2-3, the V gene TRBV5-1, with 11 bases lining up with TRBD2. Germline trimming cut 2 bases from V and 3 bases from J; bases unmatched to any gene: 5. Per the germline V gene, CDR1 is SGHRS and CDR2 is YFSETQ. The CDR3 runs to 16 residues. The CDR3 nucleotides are TGCGCCAGCAGCTTAGTAGCGGGAGGGCCGACAGATACGCAGTATTTT. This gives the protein CASSLVAGGPTDTQYF.

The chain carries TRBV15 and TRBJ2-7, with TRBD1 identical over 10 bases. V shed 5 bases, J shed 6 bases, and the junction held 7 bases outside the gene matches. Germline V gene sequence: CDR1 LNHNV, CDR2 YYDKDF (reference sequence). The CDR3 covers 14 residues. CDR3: CATSRDRGWGEQYF. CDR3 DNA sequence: TGTGCCACCAGCCGGGACAGGGGTTGGGGCGAGCAGTACTTC. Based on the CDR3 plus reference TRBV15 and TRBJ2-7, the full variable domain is DAMVIQNPRYQVTQFGKPVTLSCSQTLNHNVMYWYQQKSSQAPKLLFHYYDKDFNNEADTPDNFQSRRPNTSFCFLDIRSPGLGDTAMYLCATSRDRGWGEQYFGPGTRLTVT.

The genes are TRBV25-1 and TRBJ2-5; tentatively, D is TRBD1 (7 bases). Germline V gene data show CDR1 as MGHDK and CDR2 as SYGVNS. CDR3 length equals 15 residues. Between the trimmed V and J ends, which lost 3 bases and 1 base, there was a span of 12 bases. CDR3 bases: TGTGCCAGCAGTGACCACAGGGGACTCCAAGAGACCCAGTACTTC. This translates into CASSDHRGLQETQYF.

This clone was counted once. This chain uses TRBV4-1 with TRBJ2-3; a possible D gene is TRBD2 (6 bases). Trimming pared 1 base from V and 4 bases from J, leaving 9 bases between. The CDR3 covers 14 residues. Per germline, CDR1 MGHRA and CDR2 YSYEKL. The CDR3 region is CASSQGSGADTQYF. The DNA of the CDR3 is TGCGCCAGCAGCCAAGGTTCGGGGGCAGATACGCAGTATTTT.

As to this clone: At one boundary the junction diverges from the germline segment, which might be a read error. The CDR3 is CASSSRQGNTGELFF. The CDR3 DNA reads as TGTGCTAGCAGCTCCCGACAGGGGAACACCGGGGAGCTGTTTTTT. J is TRBJ2-2 and V is TRBV7-7, with 7 nucleotides matching TRBD1. CDR3 size: 15 residues. Germline values: CDR1 SSHAT, CDR2 FNYEAQ (reference sequence).

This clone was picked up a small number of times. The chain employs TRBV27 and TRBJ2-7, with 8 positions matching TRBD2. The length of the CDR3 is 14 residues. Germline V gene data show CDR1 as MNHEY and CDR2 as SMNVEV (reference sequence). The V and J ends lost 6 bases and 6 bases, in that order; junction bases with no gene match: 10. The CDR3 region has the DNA TGTGCCAGCAGCCTTAGCGGGATTGGTTCCGAGCAGTACTTC. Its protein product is CASSLSGIGSEQYF.

The CDR3 is CASSLDGGTGTDTQYF. In DNA form, the CDR3 reads TGTGCCAGCAGCTTAGACGGCGGGACTGGCACAGATACGCAGTATTTT. The rearrangement joins TRBV11-3 to TRBJ2-3; D may be TRBD2 (6 bases). V was pared by 0 bases and J by 1 base, with 11 bases between. Germline V gene sequence: CDR1 SGHNT, CDR2 YENEEA. CDR3 length: 16 amino acids.

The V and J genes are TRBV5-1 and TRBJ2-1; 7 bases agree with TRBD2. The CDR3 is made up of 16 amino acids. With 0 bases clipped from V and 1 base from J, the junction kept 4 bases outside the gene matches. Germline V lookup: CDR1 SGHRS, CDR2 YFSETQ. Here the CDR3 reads CASSLGSGLSYNEQFF. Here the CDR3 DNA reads TGCGCCAGCAGCTTGGGTAGCGGGTTGTCCTACAATGAGCAGTTCTTC. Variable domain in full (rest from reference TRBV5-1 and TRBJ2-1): KAGVTQTPRYLIKTRGQQVTLSCSPISGHRSVSWYQQTPGQGLQFLFEYFSETQRNKGNFPGRFSGRQFSNSRSEMNVSTLELGDSALYLCASSLGSGLSYNEQFFGPGTRLTVL.

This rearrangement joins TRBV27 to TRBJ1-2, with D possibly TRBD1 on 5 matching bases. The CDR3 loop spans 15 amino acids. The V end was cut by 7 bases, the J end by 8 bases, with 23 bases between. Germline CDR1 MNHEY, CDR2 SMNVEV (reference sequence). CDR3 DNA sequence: TGTGCCAGCACCGAGAGGCAGGGAAGTACCATCGGCTACACCTTC. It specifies CASTERQGSTIGYTF.

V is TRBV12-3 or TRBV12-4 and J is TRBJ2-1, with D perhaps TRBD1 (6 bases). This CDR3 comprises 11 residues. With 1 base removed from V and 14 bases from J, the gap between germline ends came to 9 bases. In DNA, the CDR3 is TGTGCCAGCAGTTTAGGACAGGCGGAGTTCTTC. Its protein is CASSLGQAEFF.

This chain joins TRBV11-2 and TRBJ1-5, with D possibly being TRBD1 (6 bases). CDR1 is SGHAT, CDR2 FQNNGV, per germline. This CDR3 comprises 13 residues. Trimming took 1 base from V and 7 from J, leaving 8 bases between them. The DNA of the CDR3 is TGTGCCAGCAGCTTAGTTCAGGGGCAGCCCCAGCATTTT. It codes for CASSLVQGQPQHF.

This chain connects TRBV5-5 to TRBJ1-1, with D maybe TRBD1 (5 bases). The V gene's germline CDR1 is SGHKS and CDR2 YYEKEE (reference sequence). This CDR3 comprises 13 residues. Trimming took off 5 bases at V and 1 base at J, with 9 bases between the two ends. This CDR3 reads CASRVQGNTEAFF. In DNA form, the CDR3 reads TGTGCCAGCAGGGTGCAGGGGAACACTGAAGCTTTCTTT.

The CDR3 spells CASSAIRGTGANVLTF. The CDR3 region has the DNA TGTGCCAGCAGTGCCATAAGAGGGACTGGGGCCAACGTCCTGACTTTC. This chain uses TRBV6-1 with TRBJ2-6; tentative D call: TRBD2 (5 bases). The CDR3 length is 16 residues. Germline-derived CDR1 and CDR2 are MNHNS and SASEGT. The V end was cut by 4 bases, the J end by 2 bases, with 12 bases between.

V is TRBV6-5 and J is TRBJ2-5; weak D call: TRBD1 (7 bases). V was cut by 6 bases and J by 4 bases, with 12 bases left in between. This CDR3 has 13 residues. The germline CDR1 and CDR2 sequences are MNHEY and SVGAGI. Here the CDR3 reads CASRRGTVETQYF. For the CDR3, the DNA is TGTGCCAGCAGACGCGGGACAGTAGAGACCCAGTACTTC.

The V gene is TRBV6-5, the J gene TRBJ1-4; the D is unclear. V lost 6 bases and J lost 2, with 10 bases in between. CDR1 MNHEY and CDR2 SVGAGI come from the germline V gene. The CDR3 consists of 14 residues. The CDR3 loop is CASSPGSTNEKLFF. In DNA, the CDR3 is TGTGCCAGCAGCCCAGGATCCACTAATGAAAAACTGTTTTTT.

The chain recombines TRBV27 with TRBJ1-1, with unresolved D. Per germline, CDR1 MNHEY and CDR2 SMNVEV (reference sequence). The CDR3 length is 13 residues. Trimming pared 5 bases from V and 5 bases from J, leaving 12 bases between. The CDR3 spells CASSPPPGTEAFF. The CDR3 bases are TGTGCCAGCAGTCCCCCGCCGGGTACTGAAGCTTTCTTT.

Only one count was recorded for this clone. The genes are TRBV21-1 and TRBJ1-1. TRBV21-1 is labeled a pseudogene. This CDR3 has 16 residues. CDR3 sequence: CASSVKIATQRTEAFF. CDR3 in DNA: TGTGCCAGCAGTGTGAAAATAGCTACACAACGCACTGAAGCTTTCTTT.